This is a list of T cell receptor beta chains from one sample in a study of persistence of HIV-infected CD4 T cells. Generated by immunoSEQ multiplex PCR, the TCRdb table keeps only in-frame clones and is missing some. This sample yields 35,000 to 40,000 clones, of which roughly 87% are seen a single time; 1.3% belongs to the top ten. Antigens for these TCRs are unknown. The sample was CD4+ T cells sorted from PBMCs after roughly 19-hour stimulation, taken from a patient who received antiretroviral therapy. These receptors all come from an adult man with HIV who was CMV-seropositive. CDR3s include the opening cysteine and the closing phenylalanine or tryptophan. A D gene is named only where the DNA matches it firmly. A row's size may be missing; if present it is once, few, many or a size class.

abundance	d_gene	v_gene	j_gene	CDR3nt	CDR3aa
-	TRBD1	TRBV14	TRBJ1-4	TGTGCCAGCAGCCCGACAGGGGCTTTCGAAAAACTGTTTTTT	CASSPTGAFEKLFF
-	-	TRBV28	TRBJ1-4	TGTGCCAGCAGTTTGCGGGGTGGGGGCGCGACTAATGAAAAACTGTTTTTT	CASSLRGGGATNEKLFF
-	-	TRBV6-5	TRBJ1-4	TGTGCCAGCAGATTCGGGCCCAACGAAGAAAAACTGTTTTTT	CASRFGPNEEKLFF
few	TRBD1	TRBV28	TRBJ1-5	TGTGCCAGCAGTTCCCATGGGGACAGGATCAATCAGCCCCAGCATTTT	CASSSHGDRINQPQHF
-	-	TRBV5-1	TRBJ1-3	TGCGCCAGCAGCTTGGCCGGTGGGGGAGGTGGAAACACCATATATTTT	CASSLAGGGGGNTIYF
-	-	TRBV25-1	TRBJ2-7	TGTGCCAGCAGTCAGGTGGCTTCCTACGAGCAGTACTTC	CASSQVASYEQYF
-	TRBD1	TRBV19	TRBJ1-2	TGTGCCAGTAGTATAGATCACCAGACAGGGTTCAACTATGGCTACACCTTC	CASSIDHQTGFNYGYTF
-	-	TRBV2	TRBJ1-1	TGTGCCAGCAACAAAGCCGGGGGAGACACTGAAGCTTTCTTT	CASNKAGGDTEAFF
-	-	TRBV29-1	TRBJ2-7	TGCAGCGTTGTCAAAACGTACGAGCAGTACTTC	CSVVKTYEQYF
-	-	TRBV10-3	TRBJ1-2	TGTGCCATCAGGGAAGGGACCGGCTATGGCTACACCTTC	CAIREGTGYGYTF
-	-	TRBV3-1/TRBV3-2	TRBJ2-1	TGTGCCAGCAGTCAGGACAGCCTGGCCTACAATGAGCAGTTCTTC	CASSQDSLAYNEQFF
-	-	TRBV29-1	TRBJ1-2	TGCAGCGTGGATTTTAACTATGGCTACACCTTC	CSVDFNYGYTF
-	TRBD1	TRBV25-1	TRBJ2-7	TGTGCCAGCAGTGAAGGACAGGGGACCTACGAGCAGTACTTC	CASSEGQGTYEQYF
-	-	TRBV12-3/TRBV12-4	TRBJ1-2	TGTGCCAGCAGCCGCAGCGGTAACTATGGCTACACCTTC	CASSRSGNYGYTF
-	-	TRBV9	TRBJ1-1	TGTGCCAGCGGAGTCCAGGGAAACACTGAAGCTTTCTTT	CASGVQGNTEAFF
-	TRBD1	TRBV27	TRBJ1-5	TGTGCCAGCCGGGACAGCTTCACAAATCAGCCCCAGCATTTT	CASRDSFTNQPQHF
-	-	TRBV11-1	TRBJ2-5	TGTGCCAGCAGCCCAATGGAGGAGACCCAGTACTTC	CASSPMEETQYF
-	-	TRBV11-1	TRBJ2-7	TGTGCCAGCAGCTCGTCCCGGGACTTATACGAGCAGTACTTC	CASSSSRDLYEQYF
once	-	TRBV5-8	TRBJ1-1	TGTGCCAGCAGCTTGGCCCCAGGTAACACTGAAGCTTTCTTT	CASSLAPGNTEAFF
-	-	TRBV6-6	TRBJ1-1	TGTGCCAGCAGTTACTCGTGGACAGTGAACACTGAAGCTTTCTTT	CASSYSWTVNTEAFF
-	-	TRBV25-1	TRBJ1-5	TGTGCCAGCAGTTCCTTCGGAGAAGGTCAGCCCCAGCATTTT	CASSSFGEGQPQHF
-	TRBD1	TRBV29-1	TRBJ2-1	TGCAGCGTTTACAGGGGTAGTGAGCAGTTCTTC	CSVYRGSEQFF